The 8 T cell receptor beta chains below come from one sample, sequenced in a study of shared clonotypes between healthy human individuals. Assay used: immunoSEQ multiplex PCR; TCRdb lists only in-frame clones, some missing. The sample carries some 1,100,000 clones, approximately 80% recorded once. The sample comprised memory CD4+ T cells from PBMCs. This sample's subset: CD45RA-negative fraction. The origin of the receptors is a man aged 18 to 35 in good health. Some clones in this sample may be carry-over from other donors' samples.

This clone was picked up a small number of times. In DNA form, the CDR3 reads TGTGCCAGCAGACCCGGGACAGTTAATTCACCCCTCCACTTT. Translated, it gives CASRPGTVNSPLHF. The J gene is TRBJ1-6, the V gene TRBV27; 7 bases are a match to TRBD1. Germline CDR1 and CDR2: MNHEY and SMNVEV (reference sequence). The CDR3 has 14 amino acids. V lost 6 bases to trimming and J lost 6 bases; unmatched junction nucleotides: 5.

The genes are TRBV5-4 and TRBJ2-3; D unclear. Germline assignment: CDR1 SGHNT and CDR2 YYREEE (reference sequence). With 0 bases removed from V and 4 bases from J, the gap between germline ends came to 9 bases. This CDR3 comprises 14 residues. CDR3 DNA sequence: TGTGCCAGCAGCTTGGTTAGTGGGGCAGATACGCAGTATTTT. This translates into CASSLVSGADTQYF.

This clone was recorded a few times. The chain joins TRBV2 to TRBJ1-3, with D hard to call. Deletions cut 6 bases from V and 0 bases from J, with 6 bases between. Germline-derived CDR1 and CDR2 are SNHLY and FYNNEI. The CDR3 runs to 13 residues. Written as DNA, the CDR3 is TGTGCCAGCAGACTCTCCTCTGGAAACACCATATATTTT. It translates to CASRLSSGNTIYF. Using reference TRBV2 and TRBJ1-3 for the parts outside the CDR3, the full variable domain is EPEVTQTPSHQVTQMGQEVILRCVPISNHLYFYWYRQILGQKVEFLVSFYNNEISEKSEIFDDQFSVERPDGSNFTLKIRSTKLEDSAMYFCASRLSSGNTIYFGEGSWLTVV.

This clone was seen more than once but under ten times. The CDR3 here is CASRGTREETQYF. The CDR3 DNA sequence: TGCGCCAGCAGAGGGACACGCGAAGAGACCCAGTACTTC. The chain employs TRBV5-1 and TRBJ2-5; a weak D match, TRBD1 (6 bases). Germline assignment: CDR1 SGHRS and CDR2 YFSETQ. The CDR3 loop spans 13 amino acids. V was clipped by 5 bases and J by 3 bases, with 11 bases between them.

V is TRBV11-2 and J is TRBJ1-1; 8 bases line up with TRBD1. CDR1 and CDR2 (germline): SGHAT, FQNNGV. The CDR3 runs to 14 residues. J was trimmed by 3 bases and V by 2 bases; bases with no gene match: 2. CDR3: CASSLQGAYTEAFF. As DNA, the CDR3 is TGTGCCAGCAGCTTACAGGGGGCCTACACTGAAGCTTTCTTT. Combining the CDR3 with reference TRBV11-2 and TRBJ1-1 gives the whole variable domain EAGVAQSPRYKIIEKRQSVAFWCNPISGHATLYWYQQILGQGPKLLIQFQNNGVVDDSQLPKDRFSAERLKGVDSTLKIQPAKLEDSAVYLCASSLQGAYTEAFFGQGTRLTVV.

The chain carries TRBV5-1 and TRBJ2-1, with TRBD1 matching 9 bases. Germline V gene lookup returns CDR1 SGHRS and CDR2 YFSETQ. The length of the CDR3 is 14 residues. With 1 base clipped from V and 11 bases from J, the junction kept 7 bases outside the gene matches. DNA for the CDR3: TGCGCCAGCAGCTTGATGGGACAGGGTGGAAAGCAGTTCTTC. Its translation is CASSLMGQGGKQFF.

In this sample, this clone turned up a few times. The chain links TRBV30 to TRBJ1-1; D call uncertain. This CDR3 is built from 13 residues. CDR1 is GTSNPN and CDR2 is SVGIG in the germline V gene (reference sequence). V gave up 2 bases and J gave up 1 base, with 8 bases separating them. This CDR3 reads CAWSRDANTEAFF. In DNA form, the CDR3 reads TGTGCCTGGAGTAGAGACGCGAACACTGAAGCTTTCTTT.

The rearrangement joins TRBV7-2 to TRBJ1-4, with D perhaps matching TRBD1 (5 bases). Trimming stripped 4 bases from V and 8 bases from J, with 20 bases between. This CDR3 is 16 amino acids long. CDR1 is SGHTA and CDR2 is FQGNSA in the germline V gene. Here the CDR3 DNA reads TGTGCCAGCAGCTCCCCACGGGGAGGGACGGGGGAAAAACTGTTTTTT. Protein product: CASSSPRGGTGEKLFF.